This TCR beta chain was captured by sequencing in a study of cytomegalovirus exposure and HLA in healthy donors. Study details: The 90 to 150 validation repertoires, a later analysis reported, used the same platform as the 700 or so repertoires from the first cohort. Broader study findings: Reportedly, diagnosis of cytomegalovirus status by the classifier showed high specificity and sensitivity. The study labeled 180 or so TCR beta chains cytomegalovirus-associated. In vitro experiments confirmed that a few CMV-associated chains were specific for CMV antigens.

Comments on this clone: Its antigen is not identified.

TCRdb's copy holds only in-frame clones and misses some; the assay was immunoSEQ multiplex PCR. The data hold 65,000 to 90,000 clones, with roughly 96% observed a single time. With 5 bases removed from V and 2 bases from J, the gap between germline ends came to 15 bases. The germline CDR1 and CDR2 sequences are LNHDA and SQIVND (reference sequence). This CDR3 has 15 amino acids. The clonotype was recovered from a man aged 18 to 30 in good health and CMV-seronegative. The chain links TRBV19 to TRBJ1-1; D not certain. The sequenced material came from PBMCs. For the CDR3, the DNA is TGTGCCAGTAGTCCCGGTGCAGGAGGAAACACTGAAGCTTTCTTT. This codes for CASSPGAGGNTEAFF.